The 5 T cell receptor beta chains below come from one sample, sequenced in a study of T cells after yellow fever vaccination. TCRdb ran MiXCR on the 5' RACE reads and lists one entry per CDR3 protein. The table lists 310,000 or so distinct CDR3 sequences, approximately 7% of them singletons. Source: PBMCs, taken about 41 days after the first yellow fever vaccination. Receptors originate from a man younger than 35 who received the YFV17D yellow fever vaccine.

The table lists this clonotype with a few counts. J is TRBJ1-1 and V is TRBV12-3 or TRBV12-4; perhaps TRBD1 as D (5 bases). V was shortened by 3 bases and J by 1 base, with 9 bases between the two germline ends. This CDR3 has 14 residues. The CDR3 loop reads CASSLRGPNTEAFF. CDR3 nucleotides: TGTGCCAGCAGTTTGCGGGGACCGAACACTGAAGCTTTCTTT.

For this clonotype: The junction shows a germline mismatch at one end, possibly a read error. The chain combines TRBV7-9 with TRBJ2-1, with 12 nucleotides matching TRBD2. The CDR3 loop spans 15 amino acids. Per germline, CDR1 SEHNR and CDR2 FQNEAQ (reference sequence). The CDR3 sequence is CASSVTSGSYNEPFF. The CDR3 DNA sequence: TGTGCCAGCAGCGTGACTAGCGGGAGCTACAATGAGCCGTTCTTC.

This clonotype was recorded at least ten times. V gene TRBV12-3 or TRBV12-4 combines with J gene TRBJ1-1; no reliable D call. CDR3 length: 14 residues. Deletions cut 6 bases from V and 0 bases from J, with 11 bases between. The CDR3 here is CASRHRRLNTEAFF. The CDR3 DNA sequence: TGTGCCAGCAGACACCGGAGGCTGAACACTGAAGCTTTCTTT.

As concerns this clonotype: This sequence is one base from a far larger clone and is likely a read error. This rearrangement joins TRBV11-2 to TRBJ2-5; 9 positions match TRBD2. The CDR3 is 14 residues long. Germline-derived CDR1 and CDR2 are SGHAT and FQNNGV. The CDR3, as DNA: TGTACCAGCAGCTTGGCGGGGGGGCCGGAGACCCAGTACTTC. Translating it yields CTSSLAGGPETQYF. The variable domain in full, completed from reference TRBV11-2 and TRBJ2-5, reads EAGVAQSPRYKIIEKRQSVAFWCNPISGHATLYWYQQILGQGPKLLIQFQNNGVVDDSQLPKDRFSAERLKGVDSTLKIQPAKLEDSAVYLCTSSLAGGPETQYFGPGTRLLVL.

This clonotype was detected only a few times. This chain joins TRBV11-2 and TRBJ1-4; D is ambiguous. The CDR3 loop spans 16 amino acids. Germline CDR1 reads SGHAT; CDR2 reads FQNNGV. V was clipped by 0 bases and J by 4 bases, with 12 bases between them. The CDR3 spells CASSLEVSGYNEKLFF. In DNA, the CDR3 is TGTGCCAGCAGCTTAGAGGTATCCGGCTATAATGAAAAACTGTTTTTT.